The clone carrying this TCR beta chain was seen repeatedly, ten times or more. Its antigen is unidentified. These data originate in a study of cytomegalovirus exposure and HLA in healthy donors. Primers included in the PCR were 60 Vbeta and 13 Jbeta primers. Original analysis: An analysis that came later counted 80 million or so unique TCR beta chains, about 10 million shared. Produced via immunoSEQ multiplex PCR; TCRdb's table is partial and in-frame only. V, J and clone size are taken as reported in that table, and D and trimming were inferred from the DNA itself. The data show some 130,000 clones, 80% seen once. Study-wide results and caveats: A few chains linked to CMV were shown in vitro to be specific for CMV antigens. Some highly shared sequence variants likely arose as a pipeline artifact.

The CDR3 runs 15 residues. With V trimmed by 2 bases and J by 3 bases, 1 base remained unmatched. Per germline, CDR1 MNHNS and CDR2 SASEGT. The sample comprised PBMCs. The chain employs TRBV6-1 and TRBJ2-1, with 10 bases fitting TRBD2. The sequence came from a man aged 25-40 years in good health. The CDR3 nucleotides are TGTGCCAGCAGTGAACTAGCGGGAGACTACAATGAGCAGTTCTTC. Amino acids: CASSELAGDYNEQFF.